The 12 T cell receptor beta chains presented below share a single source sample, sequenced in a study of Ad26.COV2.S vaccination and SARS-CoV-2 variants. Noted treatment: about 20 received Ad26.COV2.S at low or high dose, single or two shots; 5 received placebo; per-sample allocation not given. Day 63 after the first injection of vaccine or placebo was the sampling time. Produced via immunoSEQ multiplex PCR; TCRdb's table is partial and in-frame only. The sample contains about 430,000 clones, 90% of which appear only once. This specimen consisted of peripheral blood, obtained in a trial of Ad26.COV2.S vaccine versus placebo. The receptors derive from a person between 18 and 60 years old who received the Ad26.COV2.S COVID-19 vaccine or a placebo.

CDR3 DNA: TGTGCCAGCAGCCCCGCTTCCTACAATGAGCAGTTCTTC. Translated: CASSPASYNEQFF. The chain links TRBV7-3 to TRBJ2-1; unclear D gene. Trimming removed 5 bases from V and 1 base from J, with 6 bases in between. Germline V gene lookup returns CDR1 SGHTA and CDR2 FQGTGA. The CDR3 is 13 residues long.

The V call is TRBV7-9, the J call TRBJ2-2; no reliable D call. V lost 5 bases and J 4 bases, leaving 11 bases between the germline ends. Germline CDR1 SEHNR, CDR2 FQNEAQ (reference sequence). This CDR3 spans 14 amino acids. CDR3 DNA sequence: TGTGCCAGCAGCCTAGTTAGTGGCACCGGGGAGCTGTTTTTT. The encoded protein is CASSLVSGTGELFF. The full variable domain, with the rest looked up from reference TRBV7-9 and TRBJ2-2, is DTGVSQNPRHKITKRGQNVTFRCDPISEHNRLYWYRQTLGQGPEFLTYFQNEAQLEKSRLLSDRFSAERPKGSFSTLEIQRTEQGDSAMYLCASSLVSGTGELFFGEGSRLTVL.

The J gene is TRBJ2-7, the V gene TRBV7-9, with 8 bases that match TRBD1. The CDR3 spans 14 residues. Germline CDR1 is SEHNR and CDR2 is FQNEAQ (reference sequence). V shed 7 bases and J 5 bases; nucleotides not matched to a gene: 10. CDR3 nucleotide sequence: TGTGCCAGCACAGGGGGCACTGGGTTGGACGAGCAGTACTTC. Translation: CASTGGTGLDEQYF.

The chain employs TRBV3-1 (or the pseudogene TRBV3-2) and TRBJ2-5; 14 bases are a match to TRBD2. Germline trimming cut 4 bases from V and 4 bases from J; bases unmatched to any gene: 5. Germline loops: CDR1 LGHDT, CDR2 YNNKEL (reference sequence). The CDR3 has 16 residues. The CDR3 DNA is TGTGCCAGCAGCCCGGGACTAGCGGGAGTCTCAGAGACCCAGTACTTC. Its translation: CASSPGLAGVSETQYF.

The rearrangement links TRBV7-2 to TRBJ1-1; TRBD1 is a possible D gene (6 bases). The CDR3 is 14 residues long. Germline-derived CDR1 and CDR2 are SGHTA and FQGNSA. V dropped 4 bases and J dropped 5 bases, with 14 bases sitting between them. The CDR3 DNA reads as TGTGCCAGCAGCTATCAAAGGGGGGGGACTGAAGCTTTCTTT. Amino acid sequence: CASSYQRGGTEAFF.

J is TRBJ1-2 and V is TRBV20-1; possibly TRBD1 for D (6 bases). CDR1 and CDR2 (germline): DFQATT, SNEGSKA (reference sequence). Trimming shortened V by 3 bases and J by 2 bases, and 13 bases separated the two germline ends. The CDR3 length is 14 residues. This chain's CDR3 is CSASSGQLNYGYTF. The CDR3, as DNA: TGCAGTGCTAGTAGTGGACAGCTCAACTATGGCTACACCTTC.

The chain has TRBV7-3 and TRBJ2-2, with 12 bases identical to TRBD2. Unmatched junction bases numbered 7, after V lost 4 bases and J lost 7 bases. Germline CDR1 reads SGHTA; CDR2 reads FQGTGA. This CDR3 spans 16 amino acids. The CDR3 protein is CASSSGLAGIDGELFF. DNA for the CDR3: TGTGCCAGCAGCTCCGGACTAGCGGGAATTGACGGGGAGCTGTTTTTT.

The chain joins TRBV2 to TRBJ1-4; D may be TRBD1 (6 bases). The CDR3 consists of 14 residues. Trimming removed 7 bases from V and 7 bases from J, with 16 bases in between. Per germline, CDR1 SNHLY and CDR2 FYNNEI. The CDR3 loop reads CASKESPQGEKLFF. CDR3 DNA sequence: TGTGCCAGCAAGGAAAGTCCACAGGGTGAAAAACTGTTTTTT.

This clone was observed a single time. The rearrangement uses TRBV30 and TRBJ1-5; TRBD1 matches at 8 bases. The trim removed 2 bases at V and 1 base at J, leaving 1 base unmatched. This CDR3 is built from 14 residues. The germline gives CDR1 GTSNPN, CDR2 SVGIG (reference sequence). CDR3 region: CAWSTGGSNQPQHF. The DNA for the CDR3 is TGTGCCTGGAGTACAGGGGGGAGCAATCAGCCCCAGCATTTT.

The rearrangement links TRBV25-1 to TRBJ1-2; 7 bases align to TRBD1. Germline V gives CDR1 MGHDK, CDR2 SYGVNS. The CDR3 totals 13 residues. V lost 6 bases, J lost 5 bases, and 6 bases stayed unmatched. For the CDR3, the DNA is TGTGCCAGCAGGACAGGGTCGGGGTATGGCTACACCTTC. Its translation is CASRTGSGYGYTF.

This chain uses TRBV30 with TRBJ1-5, with unresolved D. Germline CDR1 reads GTSNPN; CDR2 reads SVGIG (reference sequence). The CDR3 runs 13 residues. Trimming took off 5 bases at V and 3 bases at J, with 11 bases between the two ends. In nucleotides, the CDR3 is TGTGCCTGGTCTGCAGGACTCAATCAGCCCCAGCATTTT. Amino acid sequence: CAWSAGLNQPQHF.

The chain employs TRBV29-1 and TRBJ2-7, with D possibly matching TRBD2 (5 bases). The CDR3 runs 13 residues. Germline V gives CDR1 SQVTM, CDR2 ANQGSEA. The V end was cut by 7 bases, the J end by 4 bases, with 17 bases between. The DNA for the CDR3 is TGCAGCGCCCTCATCGGGGTGGGGTACGAGCAGTACTTC. Its protein is CSALIGVGYEQYF.